This T cell receptor (beta chain) derives from a study of blood T cells in healthy people across ages. About the research overall: Researchers report that template switching captured about one barcoded beta molecule per two T cells.

Findings of the study overall: Estimates of total diversity, which came from one million sequenced T cells, were considered to be underestimates.

Next came a second PCR, run for about 7 to 12 cycles, which used a sample-barcoded 5' primer along with a J-beta primer mix. MiXCR, run by TCRdb on the 5' RACE reads, gives a single entry per CDR3 protein. This table holds 380,000 or so distinct CDR3 sequences, roughly half found once. This clonotype was counted a single time. Its antigen is undetermined. This receptor was obtained from a man in his 60s in good health. Sequenced: blood.

CDR3 sequence reads: CASSQGTPGELFF. The CDR3, as DNA: TGTGCCAGCAGCCAAGGGACCCCCGGGGAGCTGTTTTTT. The chain carries TRBV14 and TRBJ2-2; no firm D call. Trimming shortened V by 1 base and J by 6 bases, and 6 bases separated the two germline ends. Germline V lookup: CDR1 SGHDN, CDR2 FVKESK. This CDR3 contains 13 residues.